Listed below are T cell receptor beta chains from one sample, sequenced in a study of CD8+ T cells in alopecia areata. Produced via immunoSEQ multiplex PCR; TCRdb's table is partial and in-frame only. The sample lists over 70,000 clones, around 60% occurring once. Sequencing was performed on CD8+ T cells sorted from blood, taken at week 24, from a patient treated with tofacitinib. Receptors originate from a human donor with alopecia areata. Each CDR3 is given with its conserved first and last residue. A D gene is named only where the DNA matches it firmly.

cdr3_length d_call v_call cdr3_aa
11 - TRBV7-9 CASSLTTEAFF
17 TRBD2 TRBV23-1 CASSHPRLLADYNEQFF
11 - TRBV6-5 CASRGLGELFF
14 - TRBV6-5 CASSLGWEGYEQYF
15 TRBD1 TRBV7-9 CASSARTGLRNIQYF
13 - TRBV27 CASSLTGIGELFF
16 - TRBV5-1 CASSSGRAVSPAEAFF
15 - TRBV29-1 CSVEDRGLSTDTQYF
14 - TRBV9 CASSESATNEKLFF
14 - TRBV30 CAWSGLDSSYEQYF
17 TRBD2 TRBV5-6 CASSFRTSGGGTDTQYF
12 - TRBV7-9 CASSFSGDEQYF
17 - TRBV9 CASSETSQGPNTGELFF
12 - TRBV13 CASSLQYNEQFF
15 TRBD2 TRBV7-9 CASSLDSGMVHEQFF
15 TRBD1 TRBV28 CASSLSSQTGFGYTF
15 TRBD1 TRBV4-3 CASSHAQWDSRGYTF
14 TRBD2 TRBV28 CASTPWEGNYEQYF
14 - TRBV28 CASSFGLGTYEQYF
12 - TRBV27 CATRFGNYGYTF
12 - TRBV9 CASSVDPGELFF
16 TRBD2 TRBV10-3 CAISESLAGGPETQYF
13 - TRBV5-4 CASGPAPLGKLFF
18 - TRBV9 CASSYRWARGPRTDTQYF
16 TRBD2 TRBV7-2 CASSLAPSGLQETQYF
13 - TRBV27 CASGGTSYNEQFF
15 TRBD1 TRBV2 CASSDGQGFVWGYTF
15 - TRBV4-1 CASSQYSSANEKLFF
14 - TRBV29-1 CSVEDRGAPYEQYF
15 TRBD2 TRBV4-1 CASSETSGGYNEQFF
11 - TRBV20-1 CSARDSGTQYF
16 - TRBV5-1 CASSPTPGQSSYEQYF
15 - TRBV29-1 CSVGNSPVTYNEQFF
13 - TRBV2 CASGTTEYNEQFF
15 TRBD1 TRBV30 CAWRIRTGGLGELFF
14 - TRBV13 CASSLGFLGETQYF
13 - TRBV4-1 CASSRKEDSPLHF
14 TRBD1 TRBV4-3 CASSHGQGWDEQYF
15 TRBD1 TRBV5-1 CASSLVTGGVYEQYF
14 - TRBV7-4 CASSLAHETDTQYF
15 TRBD1 TRBV4-1 CASSPVTTGDTEAFF
13 - TRBV7-9 CASSFSGDETQYF
15 - TRBV7-9 CASSRTATGANVLTF
14 - TRBV27 CASSLASGGGIMFF
13 TRBD2 TRBV27 CASSLLPSGEQYF
17 - TRBV7-9 CASSPTDGKSGANVLTF
14 TRBD2 TRBV9 CASSAGGAGPGLFF
11 TRBD1 TRBV29-1 CSVGQVPEAFF
15 - TRBV30 CAWSEDGWISYEQYF
10 - TRBV29-1 CSVGEETQYF
11 - TRBV30 CAWTGVHEQFF
13 - TRBV10-3 CAISEGLPDTQYF
17 TRBD1 TRBV12-5 CASGLVLTGGFGYGYTF
14 TRBD2 TRBV19 CASSLWTSGETQYF
15 TRBD1 TRBV7-2 CASRRGTGNTGELFF
15 TRBD2 TRBV9 CASSRLAGGNNEQFF
13 - TRBV4-1 CASSQSRATEAFF
15 TRBD1 TRBV28 CASSFRGPNTGELFF
13 - TRBV30 CAWSGDSNQPQHF
17 - TRBV4-3 CASSHYPGTATYNEQFF